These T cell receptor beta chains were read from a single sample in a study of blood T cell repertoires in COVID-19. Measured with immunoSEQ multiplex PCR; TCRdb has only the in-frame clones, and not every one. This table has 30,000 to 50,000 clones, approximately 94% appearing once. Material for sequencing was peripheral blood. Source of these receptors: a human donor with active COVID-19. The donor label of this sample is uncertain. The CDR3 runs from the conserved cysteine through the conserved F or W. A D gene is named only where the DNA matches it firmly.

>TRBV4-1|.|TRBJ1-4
CASSQDIAGTPNEKLFF
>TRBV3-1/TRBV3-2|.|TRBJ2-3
CASSQDIATMTDTQYF
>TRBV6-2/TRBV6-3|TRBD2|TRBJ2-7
CASSGLAGAYEQYF
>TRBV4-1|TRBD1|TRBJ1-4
CASSLGQGVAKLFF
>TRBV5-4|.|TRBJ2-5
CASSPNGLASQETQYF
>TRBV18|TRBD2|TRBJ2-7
CASSPTSGTEEQYF
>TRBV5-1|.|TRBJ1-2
CASSLYTQAGGYTF
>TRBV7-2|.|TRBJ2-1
CASSPLIGGPYNEQFF
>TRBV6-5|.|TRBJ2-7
CASNPAGASSYEQYF
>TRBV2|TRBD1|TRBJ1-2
CASSDGTGGFYGYTF
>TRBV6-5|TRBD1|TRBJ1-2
CASSYSTRTGIGYTF
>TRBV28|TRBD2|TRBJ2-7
CASHISPRTSGLEQYF
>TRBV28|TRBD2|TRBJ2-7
CASSLSGESSYEQYF
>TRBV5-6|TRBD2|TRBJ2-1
CASSTGLAGEEQFF
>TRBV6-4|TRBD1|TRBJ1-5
CASSVQGGGNQPQHF
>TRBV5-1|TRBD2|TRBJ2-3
CASSTLSGGAGDTQYF
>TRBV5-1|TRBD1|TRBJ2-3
CASSAGQETDTQYF
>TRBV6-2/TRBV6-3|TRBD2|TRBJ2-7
CASSYLGLASSYEQYF
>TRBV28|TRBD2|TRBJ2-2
CASSLYFSGSVTGELFF
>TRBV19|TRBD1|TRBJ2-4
CASSRPGTGTHIQYF
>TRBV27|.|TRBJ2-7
CASSPRIDPSEQYF
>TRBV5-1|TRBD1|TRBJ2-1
CASEPPGQGHNEQFF
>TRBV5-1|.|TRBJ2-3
CASSFSGADTQYF
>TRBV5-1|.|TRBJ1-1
CASSIDRPGSTEAFF
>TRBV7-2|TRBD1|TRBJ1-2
CASSSGDRGGGYTF
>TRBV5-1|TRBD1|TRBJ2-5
CASSSGGGETQYF
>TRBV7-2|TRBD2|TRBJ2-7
CASSHSFLAGYEQYF
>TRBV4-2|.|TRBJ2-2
CASSQPQAAGELFF
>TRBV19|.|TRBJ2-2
CASSPGLSAGAGTGELFF
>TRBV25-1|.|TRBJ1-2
CASSDVDIYGYTF
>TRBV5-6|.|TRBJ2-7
CASSLPGVEQYF
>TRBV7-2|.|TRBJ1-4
CASSTQGAWDEKLFF
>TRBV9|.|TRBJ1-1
CASNEGGNTEAFF
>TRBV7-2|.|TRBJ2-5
CASSLGSGETQYF
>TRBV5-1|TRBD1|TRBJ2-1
CASSQGQNSYNEQFF
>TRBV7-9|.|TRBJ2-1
CASSSEGVRYNEQFF
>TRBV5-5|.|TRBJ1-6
CASSLFRGGANSPLHF
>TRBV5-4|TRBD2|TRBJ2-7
CASSLGGTSRLEQYF
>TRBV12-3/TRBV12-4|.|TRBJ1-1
CASTPGGRTEAFF
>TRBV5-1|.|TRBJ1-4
CASSVSQGSGKLFF
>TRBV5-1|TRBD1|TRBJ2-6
CASSPTGGAGANVLTF
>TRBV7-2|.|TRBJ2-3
CASSLGAHYTDTQYF
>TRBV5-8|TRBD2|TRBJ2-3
CASSRVGGGTGTQYF
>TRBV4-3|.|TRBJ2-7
CASSPTAEGEQYF
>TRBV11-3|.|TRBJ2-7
CASTLGGGHNEQYF
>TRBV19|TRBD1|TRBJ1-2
CASSTRGQGYGYTF
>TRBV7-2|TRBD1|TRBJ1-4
CATNRGSTNEKLFF
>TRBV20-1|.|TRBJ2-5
CSARDKETQYF
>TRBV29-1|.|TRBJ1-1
CSVETGSGTEAFF
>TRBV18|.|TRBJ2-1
CASSPLGVYNEQFF
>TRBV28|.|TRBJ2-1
CASSTGGTHNEQFF
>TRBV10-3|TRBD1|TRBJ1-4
CANGNWDRGTNEKLFF
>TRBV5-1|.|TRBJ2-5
CASSLPGGTQETQYF
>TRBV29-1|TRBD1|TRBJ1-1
CSVAGRTGAVEAFF
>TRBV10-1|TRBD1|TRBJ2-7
CASSDSRTGGWYEQYF
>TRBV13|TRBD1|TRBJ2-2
CASSQGQGGLTSIRNTGELFF
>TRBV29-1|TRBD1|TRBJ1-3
CSVTGGGNTIYF
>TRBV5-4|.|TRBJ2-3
CASSLDPGDTQYF